The TCR beta chain under discussion was sequenced for a study of shared clonotypes between healthy human individuals. At the level of the study: Donors consisted of two women and a few men between 18 and 49.

The repertoire was sequenced with immunoSEQ multiplex PCR; TCRdb's copy has only in-frame clones and lacks some. This sample has approximately 980,000 clones; approximately 80% occur once, and the top ten carry about 1.5%. Trimming pared 4 bases from V and 0 bases from J, leaving 9 bases between. There are 14 residues in the CDR3. Germline V gives CDR1 SGHTA, CDR2 FQGNSA. With regard to this clone: Its antigen is currently unknown.

The study's findings and limits: Some naive CD4 clonotypes, around 4.7%, turned up in common across several donors.

The sample consisted of memory CD4+ T cells sorted from blood. This sample's subset: CD45RA-negative fraction. The chain has TRBV7-2 and TRBJ2-5; D is unresolved. The origin of this receptor is a man aged 18 to 29 in good health. CDR3 coding DNA: TGTGCCAGCAGCTCGGACCGGTACCAAGAGACCCAGTACTTC. Translating gives CASSSDRYQETQYF.